The entry below describes one T cell receptor beta chain. Its antigen is unidentified. This sample is part of a study of long-term antiretroviral therapy in people with HIV. Study-wide results and caveats: Gathering of blood took place between about 2004 and 2017, possibly under older ART regimens.

At survey level, the immunoSEQ assay was run in its v3.0 version. The repertoire was sequenced with immunoSEQ multiplex PCR; TCRdb's copy has only in-frame clones and lacks some. The data contain some 33,000 clones, approximately 96% of them singletons. With 1 base removed from V and 4 bases from J, the gap between germline ends came to 13 bases. This CDR3 is 16 amino acids long. The germline V gene encodes CDR1 SEHNR and CDR2 FQNEAQ (reference sequence). This chain uses TRBV7-9 with TRBJ1-4; the D gene is possibly TRBD1 (5 bases). The source was unsorted PBMCs, collected approximately 6.5 years after starting antiretroviral therapy. This receptor was identified in a young man with HIV. Here the CDR3 reads CASSLDPPGGNEKLFF. The CDR3 region has the DNA TGTGCCAGCAGCTTAGACCCGCCCGGGGGTAATGAAAAACTGTTTTTT.